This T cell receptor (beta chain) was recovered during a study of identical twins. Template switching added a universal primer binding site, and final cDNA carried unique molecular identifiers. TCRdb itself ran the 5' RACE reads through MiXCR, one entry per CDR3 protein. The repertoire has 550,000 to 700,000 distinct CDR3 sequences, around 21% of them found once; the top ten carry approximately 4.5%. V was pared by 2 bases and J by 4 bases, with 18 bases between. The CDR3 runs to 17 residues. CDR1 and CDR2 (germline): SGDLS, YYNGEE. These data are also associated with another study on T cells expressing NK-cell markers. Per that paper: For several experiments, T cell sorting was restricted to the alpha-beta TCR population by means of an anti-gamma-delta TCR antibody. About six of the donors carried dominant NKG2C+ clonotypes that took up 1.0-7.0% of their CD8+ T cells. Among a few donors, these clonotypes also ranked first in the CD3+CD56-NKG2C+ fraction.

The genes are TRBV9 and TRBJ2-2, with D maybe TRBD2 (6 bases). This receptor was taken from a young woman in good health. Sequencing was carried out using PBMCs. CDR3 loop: CASSVRPGLSFTGELFF. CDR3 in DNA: TGTGCCAGCAGCGTGAGGCCGGGACTTAGTTTCACCGGGGAGCTGTTTTTT.